What follows describes a single T cell receptor (beta chain). What it binds is unknown. TCRdb re-analysed the 5' RACE reads in MiXCR, keeping a single row per CDR3 protein. In the table there are about 31,000 distinct CDR3 sequences, more than 5.5% of which are singletons. These data are taken from a study of CD8 T cells in ankylosing spondylitis. The study's findings and limits: Peripheral blood held disease-linked clones only at relatively low frequency, and these were CD8+. Within ankylosing spondylitis blood, a TCR beta motif made up of roughly eight highly homologous variants appeared to be characteristic.

This CDR3 is 16 amino acids long. CDR1 is SGHRS, CDR2 YFSETQ, per germline. Unmatched junction bases numbered 3, after V lost 0 bases and J lost 1 base. J is TRBJ2-2 and V is TRBV5-1, with 7 bases lining up with TRBD2. This receptor was obtained from a male donor with ankylosing spondylitis or in good health (not recorded which). The sequencing input was blood, either unsorted or a sorted T cell fraction (not recorded which). The CDR3 DNA follows: TGCGCCAGCAGCTTGGATCTAGCGGAGAACACCGGGGAGCTGTTTTTT. This codes for CASSLDLAENTGELFF.